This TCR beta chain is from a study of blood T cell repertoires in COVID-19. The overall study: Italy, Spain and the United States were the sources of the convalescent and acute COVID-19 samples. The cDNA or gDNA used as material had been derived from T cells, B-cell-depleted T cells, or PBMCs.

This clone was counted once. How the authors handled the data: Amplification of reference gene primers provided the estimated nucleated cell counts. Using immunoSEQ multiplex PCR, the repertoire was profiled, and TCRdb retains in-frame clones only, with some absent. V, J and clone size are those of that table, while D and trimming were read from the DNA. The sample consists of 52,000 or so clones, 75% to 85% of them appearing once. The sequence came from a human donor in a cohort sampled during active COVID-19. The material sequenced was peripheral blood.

Here the CDR3 reads CASSYTSGRETQYF. The CDR3 DNA reads as TGTGCCAGCAGCTATACTAGCGGGAGGGAGACCCAGTACTTC. The chain is built from TRBV7-9 and TRBJ2-5; 12 bases align to TRBD2. Trimming at V came to 4 bases and at J to 5 bases, leaving 2 bases not matched to a gene. Germline CDR1 SEHNR, CDR2 FQNEAQ (reference sequence). The CDR3 is 14 amino acids.